The entry that follows covers one T cell receptor beta chain sequence. Its antigen is undetermined. J was trimmed by 11 bases and V by 5 bases; bases with no gene match: 14. From germline, CDR1 is SGHAT and CDR2 FQNNGV. The CDR3 has 14 residues. With 60 Vbeta and 13 Jbeta primers, the PCR was carried out. Method: immunoSEQ multiplex PCR; TCRdb's copy keeps in-frame clones and lacks some. The table lists under 95,000 clones, around 81% of them singletons. The sample belongs to a study of cytomegalovirus exposure and HLA in healthy donors. Study findings and constraints: In vitro data verified three CMV-associated chains as specific for CMV antigens. TCR association rates varied by HLA locus in a later analysis, with DRB1 highest and HLA-C lowest.

This rearrangement joins TRBV11-2 to TRBJ1-1; TRBD1 agrees at 7 bases. The sequence came from a male donor in good health and CMV-seronegative. Sequencing input: PBMCs. CDR3 nucleotides: TGTGCCAGCAGCCCAGACGTCAGGGGGACGGGGGCTTTCTTT. As protein: CASSPDVRGTGAFF. Filled out from reference TRBV11-2 and TRBJ1-1, the complete variable domain reads EAGVAQSPRYKIIEKRQSVAFWCNPISGHATLYWYQQILGQGPKLLIQFQNNGVVDDSQLPKDRFSAERLKGVDSTLKIQPAKLEDSAVYLCASSPDVRGTGAFFGQGTRLTVV.